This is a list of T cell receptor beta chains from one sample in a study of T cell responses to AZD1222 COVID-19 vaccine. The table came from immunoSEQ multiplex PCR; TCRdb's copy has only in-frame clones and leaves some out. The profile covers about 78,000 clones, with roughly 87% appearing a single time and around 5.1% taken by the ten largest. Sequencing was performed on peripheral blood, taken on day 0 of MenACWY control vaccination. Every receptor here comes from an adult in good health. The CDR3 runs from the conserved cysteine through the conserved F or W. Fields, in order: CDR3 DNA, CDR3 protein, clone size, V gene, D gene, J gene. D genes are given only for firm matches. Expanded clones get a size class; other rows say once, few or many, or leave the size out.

CDR3 DNA: TGCGCCAGCAGCCAAGGTCAGGACGCACCAAATCAGCCCCAGCATTTT; CDR3 protein: CASSQGQDAPNQPQHF; clone size: -; V gene: TRBV4-1; D gene: -; J gene: TRBJ1-5
CDR3 DNA: TGTGCCAGCAGCTTGGAAAGGTTGAACACTGAAGCTTTCTTT; CDR3 protein: CASSLERLNTEAFF; clone size: -; V gene: TRBV5-5; D gene: -; J gene: TRBJ1-1
CDR3 DNA: TGCGCCAGCAAGCCTAAAACCGGGACAGGGACGTACGAGCAGTACTTC; CDR3 protein: CASKPKTGTGTYEQYF; clone size: -; V gene: TRBV5-1; D gene: TRBD1; J gene: TRBJ2-7
CDR3 DNA: TGTGCCAGCAGCCCTCAGGGGGCAGATACGCAGTATTTT; CDR3 protein: CASSPQGADTQYF; clone size: once; V gene: TRBV5-5; D gene: TRBD1; J gene: TRBJ2-3
CDR3 DNA: TGCGCCAGCAGTTCCCAGGACGAGCAGTACTTC; CDR3 protein: CASSSQDEQYF; clone size: -; V gene: TRBV5-1; D gene: -; J gene: TRBJ2-7
CDR3 DNA: TGTGCCAGTAGTATAGGTGTCGGCCAGGGGGTACCTGAAGCTTTCTTT; CDR3 protein: CASSIGVGQGVPEAFF; clone size: -; V gene: TRBV19; D gene: TRBD1; J gene: TRBJ1-1
CDR3 DNA: TGTGCCAGCAGTTACGAAGGGAACTATGGCTACACCTTC; CDR3 protein: CASSYEGNYGYTF; clone size: -; V gene: TRBV6-5; D gene: -; J gene: TRBJ1-2
CDR3 DNA: TGTGCCAGCAGCTTGGTGCAGGCCTCTGGAAACACCATATATTTT; CDR3 protein: CASSLVQASGNTIYF; clone size: -; V gene: TRBV7-2; D gene: -; J gene: TRBJ1-3
CDR3 DNA: TGTGCCAAATACGGCACCACTGAAGCTTTCTTT; CDR3 protein: CAKYGTTEAFF; clone size: -; V gene: TRBV14; D gene: -; J gene: TRBJ1-1
CDR3 DNA: TGCGCCAGCAGCCAAGAAAGATTGGTGGTCGGCGGGGAGCTGTTTTTT; CDR3 protein: CASSQERLVVGGELFF; clone size: -; V gene: TRBV4-3; D gene: -; J gene: TRBJ2-2
CDR3 DNA: TGTGCCAGCAGCTTAACGACAGGCCCAGCTCGGGATTCACCCCTCCACTTT; CDR3 protein: CASSLTTGPARDSPLHF; clone size: -; V gene: TRBV7-9; D gene: -; J gene: TRBJ1-6
CDR3 DNA: TGTGCCAGCAAATCTGGGGAGGGCACTGAAGCTTTCTTT; CDR3 protein: CASKSGEGTEAFF; clone size: -; V gene: TRBV2; D gene: -; J gene: TRBJ1-1
CDR3 DNA: TGTGCCAGCAGCGTTAACCGGGACAGGTATCAGCCCCAGCATTTT; CDR3 protein: CASSVNRDRYQPQHF; clone size: -; V gene: TRBV21-1; D gene: -; J gene: TRBJ1-5
CDR3 DNA: TGTGCCAGCAGCCAAGATTTTCCCTCTTACGAGCAGTACTTC; CDR3 protein: CASSQDFPSYEQYF; clone size: -; V gene: TRBV3-1/TRBV3-2; D gene: -; J gene: TRBJ2-7
CDR3 DNA: TGTGCCAGCAGCCATAAAACGGACAGGGGATGGCGAAACACCATATATTTT; CDR3 protein: CASSHKTDRGWRNTIYF; clone size: -; V gene: TRBV5-8; D gene: TRBD1; J gene: TRBJ1-3
CDR3 DNA: TGTGCCAGCAGCTTAGATCTTCCGGGATATAGCAATCAGCCCCAGCATTTT; CDR3 protein: CASSLDLPGYSNQPQHF; clone size: -; V gene: TRBV11-2; D gene: -; J gene: TRBJ1-5